This T cell receptor (beta chain) was identified during a study of PD-1 blockade in classical Hodgkin lymphoma. Sequenced by immunoSEQ multiplex PCR; TCRdb stores in-frame clones only, minus some. Of under 100,000 clones listed, around 80% are singletons. Every patient had relapsed following autologous stem cell transplantation, and cohorts differed in brentuximab vedotin exposure. The germline CDR1 and CDR2 sequences are SNHLY and FYNNEI. V gave up 6 bases and J gave up 1 base; unmatched junction bases: 4. The CDR3 length is 15 residues. V and J are TRBV2 and TRBJ2-2; 8 nucleotides match TRBD1. The source was peripheral blood mononuclear cells (PBMCs), collected at baseline. This TCR was sampled from a human donor with classical Hodgkin lymphoma. Written as DNA, the CDR3 is TGTGCCAGCAGCCAGGGGGCTGGGAACACCGGGGAGCTGTTTTTT. Translation gives CASSQGAGNTGELFF.